This T cell receptor (beta chain) was sequenced in a study of long-term antiretroviral therapy in people with HIV. The CDR3 length is 17 residues. Deletions cut 2 bases from V and 5 bases from J, with 19 bases between. Germline-derived CDR1 and CDR2 are SEHNR and FQNEAQ (reference sequence). Version v3.0 of the immunoSEQ assay was performed at survey level. Sequencing used immunoSEQ multiplex PCR; TCRdb keeps in-frame clones, though not all of them. The table lists about 20,000 clones, over 70% of them singletons. The sequence derives from a man aged 18 to 35 with HIV. This sample comprised unsorted PBMCs, obtained 0.5 years before starting antiretroviral therapy. The chain is built from TRBV7-9 and TRBJ2-1; D not resolved. The CDR3 DNA reads as TGTGCCAGCAGCTTACGTGGGTTAGGGAAATCCCACAATGAGCAGTTCTTC. It encodes CASSLRGLGKSHNEQFF.